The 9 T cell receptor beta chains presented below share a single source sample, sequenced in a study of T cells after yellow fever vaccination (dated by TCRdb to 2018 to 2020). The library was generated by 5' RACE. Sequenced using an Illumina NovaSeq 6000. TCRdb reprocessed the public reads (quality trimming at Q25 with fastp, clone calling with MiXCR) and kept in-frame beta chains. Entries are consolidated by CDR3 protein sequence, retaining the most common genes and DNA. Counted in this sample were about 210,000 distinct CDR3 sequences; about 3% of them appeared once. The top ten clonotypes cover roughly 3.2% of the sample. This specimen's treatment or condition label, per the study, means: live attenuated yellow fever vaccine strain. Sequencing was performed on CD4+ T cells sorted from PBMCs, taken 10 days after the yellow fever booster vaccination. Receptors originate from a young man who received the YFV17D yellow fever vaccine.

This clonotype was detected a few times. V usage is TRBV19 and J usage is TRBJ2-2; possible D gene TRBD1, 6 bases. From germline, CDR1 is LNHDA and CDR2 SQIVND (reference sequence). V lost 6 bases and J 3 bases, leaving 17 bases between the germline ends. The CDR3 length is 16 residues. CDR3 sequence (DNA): TGTGCCAGTAGCCACCCCCCAGGGGCGGACACCGGGGAGCTGTTTTTT. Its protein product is CASSHPPGADTGELFF. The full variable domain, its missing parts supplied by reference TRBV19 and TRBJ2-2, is DGGITQSPKYLFRKEGQNVTLSCEQNLNHDAMYWYRQDPGQGLRLIYYSQIVNDFQKGDIAEGYSVSREKKESFPLTVTSAQKNPTAFYLCASSHPPGADTGELFFGEGSRLTVL.

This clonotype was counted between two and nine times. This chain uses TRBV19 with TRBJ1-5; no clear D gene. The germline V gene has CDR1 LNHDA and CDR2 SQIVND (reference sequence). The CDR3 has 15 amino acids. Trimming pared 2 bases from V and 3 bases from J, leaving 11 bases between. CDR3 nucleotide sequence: TGTGCCAGTAGTATACGAGGGCAGGTCAATCAGCCCCAGCATTTT. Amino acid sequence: CASSIRGQVNQPQHF.

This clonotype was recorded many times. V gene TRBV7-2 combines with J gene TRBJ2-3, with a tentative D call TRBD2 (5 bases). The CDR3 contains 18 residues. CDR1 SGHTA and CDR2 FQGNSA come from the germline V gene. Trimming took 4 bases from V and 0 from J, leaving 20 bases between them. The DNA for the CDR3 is TGTGCCAGCAGCTCCACCCGTAGGACGGAGGCTAGCACAGATACGCAGTATTTT. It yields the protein CASSSTRRTEASTDTQYF. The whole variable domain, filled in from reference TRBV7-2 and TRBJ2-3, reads GAGVSQSPSNKVTEKGKDVELRCDPISGHTALYWYRQSLGQGLEFLIYFQGNSAPDKSGLPSDRFSAERTGGSVSTLTIQRTQQEDSAVYLCASSSTRRTEASTDTQYFGPGTRLTVL.

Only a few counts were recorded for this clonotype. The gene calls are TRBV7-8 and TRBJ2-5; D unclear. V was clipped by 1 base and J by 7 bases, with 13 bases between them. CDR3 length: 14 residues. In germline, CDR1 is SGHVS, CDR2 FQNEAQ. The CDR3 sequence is CASSLDSPPGTQYF. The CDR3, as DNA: TGTGCCAGCAGCTTAGATAGCCCCCCGGGGACCCAGTACTTC.

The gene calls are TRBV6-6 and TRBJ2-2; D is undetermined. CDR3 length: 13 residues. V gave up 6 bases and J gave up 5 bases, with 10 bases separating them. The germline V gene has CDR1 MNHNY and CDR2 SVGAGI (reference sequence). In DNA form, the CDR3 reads TGTGCCAGCAGCTCCGTTCGGACCGGGGAGCTGTTTTTT. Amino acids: CASSSVRTGELFF.

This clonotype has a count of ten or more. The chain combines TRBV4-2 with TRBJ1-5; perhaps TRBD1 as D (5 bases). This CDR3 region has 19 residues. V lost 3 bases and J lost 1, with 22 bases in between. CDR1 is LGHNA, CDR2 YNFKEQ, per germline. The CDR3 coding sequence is TGTGCCAGCAGCCAGGGAGAATGGGGGGTCTTAGGCAGCAATCAGCCCCAGCATTTT. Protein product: CASSQGEWGVLGSNQPQHF.

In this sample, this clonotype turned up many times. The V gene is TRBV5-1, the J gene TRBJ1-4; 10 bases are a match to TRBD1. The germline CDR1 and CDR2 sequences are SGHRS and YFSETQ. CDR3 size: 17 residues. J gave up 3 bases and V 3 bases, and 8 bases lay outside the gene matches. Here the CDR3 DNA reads TGCGCCAGCAGCTCCACAAGACAGGGGGCGCCTAATGAAAAACTGTTTTTT. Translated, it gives CASSSTRQGAPNEKLFF. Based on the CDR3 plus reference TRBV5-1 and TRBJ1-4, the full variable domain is KAGVTQTPRYLIKTRGQQVTLSCSPISGHRSVSWYQQTPGQGLQFLFEYFSETQRNKGNFPGRFSGRQFSNSRSEMNVSTLELGDSALYLCASSSTRQGAPNEKLFFGSGTQLSVL.

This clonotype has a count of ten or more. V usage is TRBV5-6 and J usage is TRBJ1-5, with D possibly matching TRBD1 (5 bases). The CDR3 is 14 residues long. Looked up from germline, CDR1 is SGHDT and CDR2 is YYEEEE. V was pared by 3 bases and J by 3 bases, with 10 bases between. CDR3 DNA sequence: TGTGCCAGCAGCTCCGCAGGGAACAATCAGCCCCAGCATTTT. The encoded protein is CASSSAGNNQPQHF. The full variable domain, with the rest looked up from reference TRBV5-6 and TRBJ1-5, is DAGVTQSPTHLIKTRGQQVTLRCSPKSGHDTVSWYQQALGQGPQFIFQYYEEEERQRGNFPDRFSGHQFPNYSSELNVNALLLGDSALYLCASSSAGNNQPQHFGDGTRLSIL.

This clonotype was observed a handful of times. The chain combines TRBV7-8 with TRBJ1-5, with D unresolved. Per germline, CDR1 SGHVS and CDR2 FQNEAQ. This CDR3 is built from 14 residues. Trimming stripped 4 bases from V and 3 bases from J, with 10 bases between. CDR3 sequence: CASSSRPLNQPQHF. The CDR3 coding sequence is TGTGCCAGCAGCTCCAGACCGCTCAATCAGCCCCAGCATTTT.